This T cell receptor beta chain stems from a study of blood T cell repertoires in COVID-19. In the study overall: There were acute and convalescent COVID-19 samples, and they came from the United States, Italy and Spain. PBMCs, B-cell-depleted T cells, or T cells were the source of the cDNA or gDNA that made up the material.

Authors' methods: It was from reference gene primer amplification that nucleated cell counts were estimated. Repertoires were generated with immunoSEQ multiplex PCR, while TCRdb's copy carries only in-frame clones and drops some. V and J calls and clone size follow that table, whereas D and trimming were derived from the DNA. Of approximately 200,000 clones in the sample, approximately 88% were seen once. The CDR3 spans 17 residues. Germline V gene lookup returns CDR1 KGHSH and CDR2 LQKENI. The junction had 4 bases not matched to a gene; V was cut back by 3 bases and J by 2 bases. Donors were grouped by their self-reported clinical history.

Sequences were obtained from PBMCs or T cells enriched from blood (not recorded which). The rearrangement joins TRBV18 to TRBJ2-1; 13 nucleotides match TRBD2. The clonotype originates from a woman between 25 and 40 years old who had recovered from COVID-19. CDR3 sequence: CASSPRTSGGAYNEQFF. The DNA for the CDR3 is TGTGCCAGCTCACCTAGGACTAGCGGGGGTGCCTACAATGAGCAGTTCTTC.